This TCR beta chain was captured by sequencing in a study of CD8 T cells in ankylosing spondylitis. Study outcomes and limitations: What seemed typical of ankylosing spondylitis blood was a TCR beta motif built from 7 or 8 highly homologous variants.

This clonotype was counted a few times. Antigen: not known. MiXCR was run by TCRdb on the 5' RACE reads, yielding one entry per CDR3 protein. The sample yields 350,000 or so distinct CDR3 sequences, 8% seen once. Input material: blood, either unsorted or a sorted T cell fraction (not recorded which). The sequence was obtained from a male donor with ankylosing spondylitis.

CDR3 in DNA: TGTGCCAGCAGCCAACTCACGGCGGACACTGAAGCTTTCTTT. Translation: CASSQLTADTEAFF. V and J are TRBV3-1 and TRBJ1-1; the D is unclear. Germline V gives CDR1 LGHDT, CDR2 YNNKEL (reference sequence). The CDR3 loop spans 14 amino acids. Trimming shortened V by 2 bases and J by 3 bases, and 10 bases separated the two germline ends.